This is a list of T cell receptor beta chains from one sample in a study of tumor-infiltrating lymphocytes in glioblastoma multiforme. TCRdb reprocessed the multiplex PCR reads with MiXCR, giving one entry per CDR3 protein. The table lists approximately 11,000 distinct CDR3 sequences, approximately 71% of them singletons. Sequencing used brain tumor tissue. The receptors originated from a male donor with glioblastoma. The CDR3 runs from the conserved cysteine through the conserved F or W. Fields, in order: clone size, D gene, V gene, J gene, CDR3 DNA, CDR3 protein. A D gene is named only where the DNA matches it firmly. Clone size is stated in some rows and not others, as once, few, many or a class when expanded.

>once|TRBD1|TRBV29-1|TRBJ1-5
TGCAGTGCTACAGGACAGGGCGAACAGCCCCAGCATTTT
CSATGQGEQPQHF
>-|-|TRBV5-6|TRBJ2-3
TGTGCCAGCAGCTTGGTCTTGATTAGCACAGATACGCAGTATTTT
CASSLVLISTDTQYF
>many|-|TRBV5-1|TRBJ2-3
TGCGCCAGCAACAACCCGTCAGCAGATACGCAGTATTTT
CASNNPSADTQYF
>once|-|TRBV20-1|TRBJ1-5
TGCAGTGCTAATCCGGGACATTCAAATAACAATCAGCCCCAGCATTTT
CSANPGHSNNNQPQHF
>-|-|TRBV6-6|TRBJ2-7
TGTGCCAGCAGTTACTCGATCGAAAACGAGCAGTGCTTC
CASSYSIENEQCF
>-|-|TRBV6-5|TRBJ2-7
TGTGCCAGCAGTATCGCATTGGCGCGCAACTACGAGCAGTACTTC
CASSIALARNYEQYF
>-|-|TRBV11-2|TRBJ2-1
TGTGCCAGCAGCCCCGGAAGCCCGATTAGGGAGCAGTTCTTC
CASSPGSPIREQFF
>-|-|TRBV24-1|TRBJ2-1
TGCGCCACCGGTGATTTGTCCGGTAAATACAATGAGCAGTTCTTC
CATGDLSGKYNEQFF
>-|TRBD1|TRBV11-2|TRBJ2-2
TGTGACAGCAACAGAAGGGGGCTGGACACATGGGAGCTGTTTTTT
CDSNRRGLDTWELFF
>few|-|TRBV11-2|TRBJ2-7
TGTGCCAGCAGCTCCTACGGGGTGGCCCCCGAGCAGTACTTC
CASSSYGVAPEQYF
>-|-|TRBV5-1|TRBJ1-5
TGCGCCAACAGCCCGAGTGGAAATCAGCCCCAGCATTTT
CANSPSGNQPQHF
>many|TRBD1|TRBV11-2|TRBJ2-7
TGTGCCAGCAGCACTCTTCAACTGACAGGGGGCCCTATACGGGGGCAGTACTTC
CASSTLQLTGGPIRGQYF
>-|-|TRBV20-1|TRBJ2-3
TGCAGTGCTATACGGGACTCTACGCCCACAGATACCCAATATTTT
CSAIRDSTPTDTQYF
>-|TRBD2|TRBV20-1|TRBJ2-7
TGCAGTGCTATTAGCGGGAGGACTATCGGGCAGTACTTC
CSAISGRTIGQYF
>-|-|TRBV6-5|TRBJ1-1
TGTGCCAGAAGTCCTCAGGGCACTGAAGCTTTCTTT
CARSPQGTEAFF
>-|TRBD1|TRBV11-3|TRBJ2-1
TGTGCCAGCAGCTACGGACAGGGCGATGAGCAGTTCTTC
CASSYGQGDEQFF
>-|-|TRBV10-3|TRBJ2-5
TGTGCCATCAGTGTGGAGCGACAAGAGACCCAGTACTTC
CAISVERQETQYF
>-|-|TRBV11-2|TRBJ2-2
TGTGCCAGCATCTCCGGTCTAGATCCCGGGGAGCTGTTTTTT
CASISGLDPGELFF
>many|-|TRBV6-4|TRBJ2-3
TGTGCCAGCATGAAAAGGGGACGGCTAGTCGTCAGCACAGATACGCAGTATTTT
CASMKRGRLVVSTDTQYF
>-|-|TRBV11-2|TRBJ2-4
TGTGCCAGCAGCTTAGTTGCAGGGGAAAACATTCAGTACTTC
CASSLVAGENIQYF
>many|-|TRBV2|TRBJ2-2
TGTGCCAGCAGAGAAGACAGCCGCGGTGGCGGGGAGCTGCTTTTT
CASREDSRGGGELLF
>-|TRBD2|TRBV12-3/TRBV12-4|TRBJ2-7
TGTGCCAGCAGTCCCGATACTAGCGGGAGAATGGTGGGGCAGTACTTC
CASSPDTSGRMVGQYF
>-|-|TRBV11-2|TRBJ1-3
TGTGCCAGCAGACCGACAGATATTCGTTCTGGAAACACCATATATTTT
CASRPTDIRSGNTIYF
>once|-|TRBV20-1|TRBJ2-1
TGCAGTGTTCGGCGTTCGCTCAACGAACAGTTCTTC
CSVRRSLNEQFF
>-|-|TRBV28|TRBJ2-7
TGTGCCAGCAGTCCGCCGGGACGGAACTACGAGCAGTACTTC
CASSPPGRNYEQYF
>-|TRBD2|TRBV5-4|TRBJ2-7
TGTGCCAGCAGCGCGTCCAAGGGGATTAGCGGGAGCTACGAGGAGTACTTC
CASSASKGISGSYEEYF
>-|-|TRBV20-1|TRBJ2-3
TGCAGTGCTACGCGGGGAACACAGTCCACAGATACGCAGTATTTT
CSATRGTQSTDTQYF
>-|-|TRBV5-1|TRBJ2-2
TGCGCAAGCAGGGTGAACACCGGGGAGCTGTTTTTT
CASRVNTGELFF